This T cell receptor (beta chain) was captured in a study of blood T cell repertoires in COVID-19. As for the study in general: Researchers got acute and convalescent COVID-19 samples from the United States, Italy and Spain.

Measured with immunoSEQ multiplex PCR; TCRdb has only the in-frame clones, and not every one. The repertoire holds approximately 210,000 clones, with roughly 90% as singletons. This clone was picked up one time. The sequence was collected from a woman under 30 who had recovered from COVID-19. Material for sequencing was PBMCs or T cells enriched from blood (not recorded which).

CDR3: CASSQEFGWGDLSEDQYF. Here the CDR3 DNA reads TGCGCCAGCAGCCAAGAATTTGGGTGGGGGGACCTATCTGAGGATCAGTACTTC. The chain has TRBV4-1 and TRBJ2-4, with D tentatively TRBD2 (6 bases). Germline V gene data show CDR1 as MGHRA and CDR2 as YSYEKL. Trimming removed 0 bases from V and 12 bases from J, with 27 bases in between. The CDR3 is 18 amino acids.